The sample holds one count of the clone carrying this TCR beta chain. What it binds is not known. The record originates from a study of CD8+ T cells in alopecia areata. Whole-study findings and limits: An increase in clonality over normal scalp was evident in lesional scalp, especially alopecia totalis/universalis.

Documented treatment: oral pan-JAK inhibitor, 5-10 mg twice daily. This CDR3 comprises 15 residues. Trimming took 3 bases from V and 4 from J; bases not matched to a gene: 5. From germline, CDR1 is SGHRS and CDR2 YFSETQ. Once RNA had been extracted, it was reverse transcribed into cDNA to act as the sequencing template. Clones were read by immunoSEQ multiplex PCR, and TCRdb kept only the in-frame ones, dropping some. This table holds over 100,000 clones, roughly 55% found once. The source was CD8+ T cells sorted from blood, collected at week 24, from a patient treated with tofacitinib. The TCR was taken from a human donor with alopecia areata. The J gene is TRBJ2-1, the V gene TRBV5-1; 9 nucleotides line up with TRBD1. The CDR3 region has the DNA TGCGCCAGCAGCTGGAAGACAGGGGGATACAATGAGCAGTTCTTC. Translated: CASSWKTGGYNEQFF.